The table lists the clone carrying this TCR beta chain with a few counts. Germline loops: CDR1 MNHEY, CDR2 SVGAGI. Germline trimming cut 6 bases from V and 5 bases from J; bases unmatched to any gene: 8. The CDR3 contains 15 residues. This specimen comes from a study of early T cells in non-severe SARS-CoV-2 infection. Background on the study: Bulk RNA isolated from unsorted whole blood underwent sequencing; chains were not paired.

MiXCR, applied by TCRdb to the 5' RACE reads, yields one record per CDR3 protein. The repertoire has more than 75,000 distinct CDR3 sequences, less than 15% of them found once; the top ten carry roughly 6%. This receptor was taken from an adult who was a healthcare worker with PCR-confirmed SARS-CoV-2 infection or an uninfected control (not recorded which). This sequence joins TRBV6-5 and TRBJ2-3; 10 nucleotides line up with TRBD1. Sequencing was done on a sample of whole blood. Here the CDR3 reads CASRSTGGFVDTQYF. Here the CDR3 DNA reads TGTGCCAGCAGGTCGACAGGGGGCTTCGTAGATACGCAGTATTTT.